A selection of T cell receptor beta chains follows, all from one sample in a study of cytomegalovirus exposure and HLA in healthy donors. The assay was immunoSEQ multiplex PCR, and TCRdb's table has in-frame clones only and misses some. The sample carries around 190,000 clones, around 78% recorded once. The specimen was PBMCs. The source is a man aged 25-45 years in good health and CMV-seronegative. Each CDR3 is given without its conserved first and last residue.

v_gene	CDR3aa
TRBV4-1	ASSQEGGGWGIYNEQF
TRBV5-1	ASSTFSGNTEAF
TRBV25-1	ATPLYEQY
TRBV5-1	ASSLERSTDTQY
TRBV25-1	ASSESGSGRILAGELF
TRBV2	ASSPDSRGYT
TRBV6-1	ASSRQGSYNEQF
TRBV6-6	ASSYSRGAREQY
TRBV5-1	ASSTWTVNGELF
TRBV10-1	ASSEGLNPLEQY
TRBV7-3	ASSPGGQYNEQF
TRBV19	ASLGTERNTEAF
TRBV4-1	ASSQEDEGPSGRGEQY
TRBV7-2	ASSFILQYGIVNTEAF
TRBV2	ASNLGTSGSSFVYNEQF
TRBV5-1	ASSLRLAEIYEQY
TRBV27	ASKIRERLGEQY
TRBV19	ASSLLAGEWGEQY
TRBV19	ASSTEQGLYT
TRBV27	ASSLGTGYGYT
TRBV25-1	ASSVLQGESVIEKLF
TRBV4-1	ASNQVAQGSSYNEQF